This TCR beta chain was identified in a study of blood T cell repertoires in COVID-19. Method: immunoSEQ multiplex PCR; TCRdb's copy keeps in-frame clones and lacks some. The sample lists 55,000 to 90,000 clones, about 80% occurring once. The specimen was peripheral blood. The origin of this receptor is a woman aged 55-69 years with acute or convalescent COVID-19.

The CDR3 protein is CASSFDSDYGYTF. The CDR3 region has the DNA TGCGCCAGCAGCTTCGACAGTGACTATGGCTACACCTTC. The V and J genes are TRBV5-1 and TRBJ1-2, with D possibly TRBD1 on 5 matching bases. The CDR3 has 13 residues. V lost 2 bases and J 3 bases, leaving 8 bases between the germline ends. The germline V gene encodes CDR1 SGHRS and CDR2 YFSETQ.